The rows below give T cell receptor beta chains drawn from one sample of a study of cytomegalovirus exposure and HLA in healthy donors. Generated by immunoSEQ multiplex PCR, the TCRdb table keeps only in-frame clones and is missing some. The sample yields roughly 130,000 clones, approximately 74% seen once. Input material: PBMCs. The source is a young man in good health and CMV-seropositive. Both conserved end residues are part of each CDR3. D genes are given only for firm matches. The size of a clone is reported for some rows only, either as once, few or many, or as a class for expanded clones.

J gene	D gene	V gene	clone size	CDR3 length	CDR3 protein	CDR3 DNA
TRBJ1-2	NA	TRBV19	NA	20	CASEGLQVAIEDGDNYGYTF	TGTGCCAGTGAGGGTTTACAAGTAGCGATCGAGGATGGGGATAACTATGGCTACACCTTC
TRBJ2-7	NA	TRBV7-9	NA	14	CASTSNGRGGEQYF	TGTGCCAGCACATCAAATGGTAGGGGAGGTGAGCAGTACTTC
TRBJ2-2	NA	TRBV27	NA	14	CASSSSGTTGELFF	TGTGCCAGCAGTTCATCCGGGACAACCGGGGAGCTGTTTTTT
TRBJ1-3	NA	TRBV2	NA	12	CASSEVVYTIYF	TGTGCCAGCAGTGAAGTAGTATACACCATATATTTT
TRBJ1-5	NA	TRBV2	NA	14	CASSGEAYGQPQHF	TGTGCCAGCAGCGGCGAGGCTTATGGTCAGCCCCAGCATTTT
TRBJ2-7	NA	TRBV7-2	NA	14	CASSHRAGIYEQYF	TGTGCCAGCAGCCATAGAGCAGGGATCTACGAGCAGTACTTC
TRBJ1-3	NA	TRBV9	NA	15	CASSVAPGTGNTIYF	TGTGCCAGCAGCGTAGCCCCAGGGACAGGAAACACCATATATTTT
TRBJ1-5	NA	TRBV27	NA	14	CASRTPYSNQPQHF	TGTGCCAGCAGGACACCTTATAGCAATCAGCCCCAGCATTTT
TRBJ2-7	NA	TRBV28	NA	16	CASSLLSRGLTYEQYF	TGTGCCAGCAGTTTACTTTCGAGAGGGCTAACCTACGAGCAGTACTTC
TRBJ2-1	TRBD1	TRBV6-5	NA	14	CASTRDRGYNEQFF	TGTGCCAGCACGAGGGACAGGGGATACAATGAGCAGTTCTTC
TRBJ2-1	NA	TRBV25-1	NA	12	CASSVGQNEQFF	TGTGCCAGCAGTGTCGGACAGAATGAGCAGTTCTTC
TRBJ2-1	TRBD2	TRBV9	NA	17	CASSVAGGPGTYNEQFF	TGTGCCAGCAGCGTAGCGGGGGGGCCGGGGACCTACAATGAGCAGTTCTTC
TRBJ1-1	NA	TRBV2	NA	16	CASSETRVHLNTEAFF	TGTGCCAGCAGTGAAACCCGGGTCCACTTAAACACTGAAGCTTTCTTT
TRBJ2-1	NA	TRBV5-1	NA	14	CASSTGEGRSEQFF	TGCGCCAGCAGCACGGGAGAGGGGCGAAGTGAGCAGTTCTTC
TRBJ2-7	TRBD2	TRBV6-1	NA	14	CASSWGGERYEQYF	TGTGCCAGCAGCTGGGGGGGGGAGAGGTACGAGCAGTACTTC
TRBJ2-2	NA	TRBV9	NA	12	CASSVLTGELFF	TGTGCCAGCAGCGTACTCACCGGGGAGCTGTTTTTT
TRBJ2-3	TRBD2	TRBV28	NA	15	CASSLGGEGRDTQYF	TGTGCCAGCAGTTTAGGGGGGGAGGGCAGAGATACGCAGTATTTT
TRBJ2-7	TRBD2	TRBV19	few	15	CASRPGASGRDEQYF	TGTGCCAGCAGACCAGGGGCTAGCGGGAGAGACGAGCAGTACTTC
TRBJ1-1	TRBD1	TRBV9	once	14	CASSTQQGASEAFF	TGTGCCAGCAGCACTCAACAGGGGGCCTCTGAAGCTTTCTTT
TRBJ2-7	NA	TRBV6-6	once	13	CASNPGWRDEQYF	TGTGCCAGCAACCCGGGTTGGAGGGACGAGCAGTACTTC
TRBJ1-2	TRBD1	TRBV28	NA	13	CASSSAGGKGYTF	TGTGCCAGCAGTTCTGCAGGGGGCAAGGGCTACACCTTC
TRBJ2-1	NA	TRBV21-1	NA	17	CASSKRRQGDSYNEQFF	TGTGCCAGCAGCAAAAGAAGGCAGGGGGACTCCTACAATGAGCAGTTCTTC
TRBJ2-7	NA	TRBV6-5	NA	12	CASSHTSYEQYF	TGTGCCAGCAGTCATACTTCCTACGAGCAGTACTTC
TRBJ1-1	TRBD1	TRBV9	few	14	CASSGQGVNTEAFF	TGTGCCAGCAGCGGACAGGGGGTAAACACTGAAGCTTTCTTT
TRBJ2-6	TRBD1	TRBV2	NA	17	CASSPGQGSSGANVLTF	TGTGCCAGCAGTCCGGGACAGGGGAGCTCTGGGGCCAACGTCCTGACTTTC
TRBJ2-3	NA	TRBV18	once	15	CASEKVGGSTDTQYF	TGTGCCAGCGAGAAAGTCGGGGGTAGCACAGATACGCAGTATTTT
TRBJ1-6	TRBD1	TRBV9	NA	17	CASSVGRGTASTPPLHF	TGTGCCAGCAGCGTAGGTCGGGGGACAGCCTCCACGCCACCCCTCCACTTT
TRBJ2-7	NA	TRBV29-1	NA	17	CSVEGGSGLPSSGEQYF	TGCAGCGTGGAGGGTGGCTCCGGACTCCCCTCCTCCGGCGAGCAGTACTTC
TRBJ2-1	TRBD2	TRBV4-3	NA	16	CASSRSLAGEVNEQFF	TGCGCCAGCAGCCGGTCACTAGCGGGAGAGGTCAATGAGCAGTTCTTC
TRBJ2-4	NA	TRBV7-9	NA	15	CASSSYSLAKNIQYF	TGTGCCAGCAGCTCTTACTCCCTAGCCAAAAACATTCAGTACTTC
TRBJ1-2	TRBD1	TRBV27	NA	15	CASSPGQGLTIGYTF	TGTGCCAGTTCACCGGGACAGGGGTTAACTATTGGCTACACCTTC
TRBJ2-7	NA	TRBV5-8	NA	14	CASSPRGEEYEQYF	TGTGCCAGCAGCCCCAGGGGGGAGGAGTACGAGCAGTACTTC
TRBJ2-1	TRBD1	TRBV6-5	once	15	CASSYQGRGYNEQFF	TGTGCCAGCAGTTACCAGGGCAGGGGGTACAATGAGCAGTTCTTC
TRBJ2-7	TRBD1	TRBV6-5	NA	12	CASQDRGYEQYF	TGTGCCAGCCAGGACAGGGGATACGAGCAGTACTTC
TRBJ1-1	NA	TRBV29-1	few	12	CSVDSQNTEAFF	TGCAGCGTGGACAGCCAGAACACTGAAGCTTTCTTT